Listed below are T cell receptor beta chains from one sample, sequenced in a study of a mutant IDH1 vaccine in newly diagnosed glioma. No antigen is known for these receptors. This table comes from immunoSEQ multiplex PCR, and its TCRdb copy is limited to in-frame clones, with some not included. The sample records over 55,000 clones, approximately 82% being singletons. The specimen comprised PBMCs, sampled from a glioma patient whose treatment included an IDH1 peptide vaccine. Receptor source: a young woman with glioma. Some clones in this sample may be carry-over from other donors' samples. Each CDR3 is given without its conserved first and last residue. The D gene is left open where the match is weak.

CDR3aa	d_gene	v_gene	j_gene
ASNRQFNQPQH	.	TRBV6-1	TRBJ1-5
ASSQIGGANTEAF	.	TRBV18	TRBJ1-1
ASTTGSPANEKLF	.	TRBV19	TRBJ1-4
ASSGGAGGFLTGELL	TRBD2	TRBV7-3	TRBJ2-2
ASSFRRGYEQY	.	TRBV7-6	TRBJ2-7
ASSLPDRVAEAF	TRBD1	TRBV5-4	TRBJ1-1
AWSARQKYGYT	.	TRBV30	TRBJ1-2
ASSSIAGLNTGELF	TRBD2	TRBV27	TRBJ2-2
ASSLLGREAF	.	TRBV7-2	TRBJ1-1
ASSGGLGTEAF	.	TRBV19	TRBJ1-1
ASSEWNPGNYGYT	.	TRBV6-1	TRBJ1-2
ASSLDPGMNTEAF	.	TRBV11-2	TRBJ1-1
AWRPGVNEQY	.	TRBV30	TRBJ2-7
ASRAGLAGEQY	TRBD2	TRBV6-1	TRBJ2-7
ASSDSSAGYNQPQH	.	TRBV6-4	TRBJ1-5
ASSEDVGEQF	.	TRBV25-1	TRBJ2-1
ASGTGATEAF	TRBD1	TRBV10-2	TRBJ1-1
ASSLVIAGGPMY	TRBD2	TRBV5-8	TRBJ2-3
ASSSTGGYDQPQH	.	TRBV5-6	TRBJ1-5
ASSKCLAGVISYEQY	.	TRBV21-1	.
ASSLGASAYEQY	.	TRBV5-1	TRBJ2-7
ASSLAQGLETQY	.	TRBV5-1	TRBJ2-5
ASSLAWTPNSGANVLT	.	TRBV5-1	TRBJ2-6
ASSLGTGGNYGYT	TRBD1	TRBV7-9	TRBJ1-2
ASSSYQGSGANVLT	.	TRBV27	TRBJ2-6
ASSQRRNQPQH	.	TRBV5-8	TRBJ1-5
ASSSLIGANVLT	.	TRBV5-4	TRBJ2-6
ASSWGSEKLF	.	TRBV4-1	TRBJ1-4
ASSYSALSYEQY	.	TRBV6-5	TRBJ2-7
ASSPQNTGELF	.	TRBV18	TRBJ2-2
ASSKGRNQPQH	.	TRBV28	TRBJ1-5
ASSLRGAYEKLF	.	TRBV5-1	TRBJ1-4
ASSYGGQGYNSPLH	TRBD1	TRBV6-5	TRBJ1-6
ASSASALAPYEQY	.	TRBV5-1	TRBJ2-7
ASSMFKRLQSRANVLT	.	TRBV6-7	TRBJ2-6
ASSEQTGQGGKQY	TRBD1	TRBV6-1	TRBJ2-5
AISGDLDNEQF	.	TRBV10-3	TRBJ2-1
ASSIEDRGYNEQF	TRBD1	TRBV19	TRBJ2-1
ASSLETSSYNSPLH	.	TRBV5-1	TRBJ1-6
ASRGPNTGELF	.	TRBV6-5	TRBJ2-2
ASRVGHLNTEAF	.	TRBV27	TRBJ1-1
ASSETGGREKLF	TRBD1	TRBV6-6	TRBJ1-4
ASSRTGYREKLF	TRBD1	TRBV27	TRBJ1-4
ASSIGGNTDTQY	.	TRBV19	TRBJ2-3
ASSQEGRAGDTQY	.	TRBV6-5	TRBJ2-3
SARDTISYEQY	.	TRBV29-1	TRBJ2-7
ASSGGPYNEQF	.	TRBV5-4	TRBJ2-1
ASSLQPRTVGNQPQH	.	TRBV28	TRBJ1-5
ASSTVREQY	.	TRBV6-6	TRBJ2-5
ASSQDRGPLNTEAF	TRBD1	TRBV4-3	TRBJ1-1
ASSATSGGLYEQY	TRBD2	TRBV2	TRBJ2-7
ASSPRSRVTEAF	.	TRBV7-2	TRBJ1-1
SVEDSNQPQH	.	TRBV29-1	TRBJ1-5
ASSPRTGTDTQY	.	TRBV2	TRBJ2-3